The rows below give T cell receptor beta chains drawn from one sample of a study of shared clonotypes between healthy human individuals. The assay was immunoSEQ multiplex PCR, and TCRdb's table has in-frame clones only and misses some. The table records some 1.5 million clones, roughly 96% of them present only once. The sequencing input was naive CD4+ T cells sorted from blood. The receptors here all came from a man aged 30-40 years in good health. CDR3s include the opening cysteine and the closing phenylalanine or tryptophan. The D gene is left open where the match is weak. Clone size, where shown, is once, few, many, or a class for clones that have expanded.

17	-	-	TRBJ1-1	TRBV12-1	TGTGCCAGCAGCTTTTTGGTCAGGGTTTTAGAAGGCACTGAAGCTTTCTTT	CASSFLVRVLEGTEAFF
18	-	TRBD2	TRBJ2-2	TRBV5-1	TGCGCCAGCAGCTTGTTCCTAGCGGGAGGGCCTGCGGTCGGGGAGCTGTTTTTT	CASSLFLAGGPAVGELFF
15	-	-	TRBJ2-1	TRBV11-2	TGTGCCAGCAGCTCCACGGGGGTCATGGTCGGTGAGCAGTTCTTC	CASSSTGVMVGEQFF
12	-	TRBD1	TRBJ2-5	TRBV10-3	TGTGCCACAGGGGGCCCAAAAGAGACCCAGTACTTC	CATGGPKETQYF
14	-	-	TRBJ2-3	TRBV7-9	TGTGCCAGCAGCTTAATGGCAGGGGCAGATACGCAGTATTTT	CASSLMAGADTQYF
17	-	-	TRBJ1-2	TRBV27	TGTGCCAGCAGTCCACTGACAGGAATACGAACCCGCTATGGCTACACCTTC	CASSPLTGIRTRYGYTF
13	-	-	TRBJ1-5	TRBV6-1	TGTGCCAGCAGTGATTTCAGGGATCAGCCCCAGCATTTT	CASSDFRDQPQHF
13	-	-	TRBJ2-3	TRBV5-1	TGCGCCAGCAGCGCCTCTTACACAGATACGCAGTATTTT	CASSASYTDTQYF
16	-	TRBD2	TRBJ2-3	TRBV10-1	TGCGCCAGCAGTGAGGGGCTAGCGGGAGGTATCGATACGCAGTATTTT	CASSEGLAGGIDTQYF
13	-	-	TRBJ1-2	TRBV19	TGTGCCAGTAGTAAACAGGCGGCCGATGGCTACACCTTC	CASSKQAADGYTF
14	-	TRBD1	TRBJ2-7	TRBV7-3	TGTGCCAGCAGCCATACGGACAGGGCGGACGAGCAGTACTTC	CASSHTDRADEQYF
14	-	-	TRBJ2-1	TRBV9	TGTGCCAGCAGCGTAAACCGACTCACCGATGAGCAGTTCTTC	CASSVNRLTDEQFF
15	-	-	TRBJ1-3	TRBV7-2	TGTGCCAGCAGCCCCTGGACAGCCTCTGGAAACACCATATATTTT	CASSPWTASGNTIYF
15	-	-	TRBJ2-6	TRBV6-6	TGTGCCAGCAGTTTACCCGACTCTGGGGCCAACGTCCTGACTTTC	CASSLPDSGANVLTF
15	-	-	TRBJ1-1	TRBV19	TGTGCCAGTAGTGCCGGTCTCGGACAGAACACTGAAGCTTTCTTT	CASSAGLGQNTEAFF
11	-	-	TRBJ2-7	TRBV7-2	TGTGCCAGCAGCCACCGACAGGAGCAGTACTTC	CASSHRQEQYF
13	-	TRBD1	TRBJ2-7	TRBV2	TGTGCCAGCCTCGGGACAGGCTTTATCGAGCAGTACTTC	CASLGTGFIEQYF
19	-	TRBD2	TRBJ2-2	TRBV29-1	TGCAGCGTTGGTCCCGGAGGGGCTAGCGGGAGTATATGGACCGGGGAGCTGTTTTTT	CSVGPGGASGSIWTGELFF
15	-	TRBD2	TRBJ2-7	TRBV7-9	TGTGCCAGCAGCTTCGGACTAGCTGATTCCTACGAGCAGTACTTC	CASSFGLADSYEQYF
13	-	-	TRBJ1-4	TRBV5-5	TGTGCCAGCAGGCCCCACAGGGAGGGAAAACTGTTTTTT	CASRPHREGKLFF
16	-	TRBD2	TRBJ2-1	TRBV5-6	TGTGCCAGCAGCTTGGTTCAGCGGGAGTGGTACAATGAGCAGTTCTTC	CASSLVQREWYNEQFF
15	-	-	TRBJ2-1	TRBV19	TGTGCCAGTGTAGTTGGGGGCCGGAGCGTCAATGAGCAGTTCTTC	CASVVGGRSVNEQFF
13	-	-	TRBJ2-2	TRBV29-1	TGCAGCATGAGGACGGGGTACACCGGGGAGCTGTTTTTT	CSMRTGYTGELFF
14	once	-	TRBJ1-2	TRBV28	TGTGCCAGCAGTTTATTCGCAGAGCACTATGGCTACACCTTC	CASSLFAEHYGYTF
16	-	-	TRBJ1-1	TRBV7-9	TGTGCCAGCAGCTTAGAATCTTTGGGGTTCGGCACTGAAGCTTTCTTT	CASSLESLGFGTEAFF
12	-	-	TRBJ2-3	TRBV11-2	TGTGCCAGCAGCTTCGTGTCAGATACGCAGTATTTT	CASSFVSDTQYF
16	-	TRBD1	TRBJ2-2	TRBV27	TGTGCCAGCAGTCCGCGGGACAGGGGGCGGGGCAGGGAGCTGTTTTTT	CASSPRDRGRGRELFF
13	-	-	TRBJ2-7	TRBV11-2	TGTGCCAGCAGCTTCCAGGGATTGAGCGAGCAGTACTTC	CASSFQGLSEQYF
18	once	TRBD1	TRBJ2-1	TRBV19	TGTGCCAGTAGTACAAGGGTTACAGGGGTACAACCGGGTAATGAGCAGTTCTTC	CASSTRVTGVQPGNEQFF
20	-	TRBD1	TRBJ2-7	TRBV19	TGTGCCAGTAGTATCCTCCCAATTACCGTACGGGACAGGGGTACTAACGAGCAGTACTTC	CASSILPITVRDRGTNEQYF
16	-	-	TRBJ1-2	TRBV10-3	TGTGCCATCAGTGCGGGTGGAGCGCGCCAGGACTATGGCTACACCTTC	CAISAGGARQDYGYTF
15	-	TRBD2	TRBJ2-1	TRBV14	TGTGCCAGCACCCGGACTAGCGGCTCCTACAATGAGCAGTTCTTC	CASTRTSGSYNEQFF
13	once	TRBD1	TRBJ2-7	TRBV2	TGTGCCAGCAAGACAGGGGGGTTATACGAGCAGTACTTC	CASKTGGLYEQYF
16	-	-	TRBJ2-7	TRBV4-3	TGCGCCAGCAGCCAAGTGGGAGGCAGGGGGATTTACGAGCAGTACTTC	CASSQVGGRGIYEQYF
14	-	TRBD1	TRBJ2-5	TRBV18	TGTGCCAGCTCACCGACAGGGTCCGTAGAGACCCAGTACTTC	CASSPTGSVETQYF
17	-	TRBD1	TRBJ2-4	TRBV2	TGTGCCAGCAGCTACCCAAGGGGGCCGGGGGCCAAAAACATTCAGTACTTC	CASSYPRGPGAKNIQYF
15	-	TRBD2	TRBJ2-1	TRBV9	TGTGCCAGCAGCGTAGGAGTTAGCGGGAGCTATGAGCAGTTCTTC	CASSVGVSGSYEQFF
14	once	TRBD2	TRBJ2-1	TRBV10-3	TGTGCCATCAGTGCTATAGCGGGGGAAAATGAGCAGTTCTTC	CAISAIAGENEQFF
17	-	TRBD2	TRBJ2-3	TRBV7-2	TGTGCCAGCAGCCCGGGGGGACTAGCGGCTAGCACAGATACGCAGTATTTT	CASSPGGLAASTDTQYF
14	once	-	TRBJ2-2	TRBV5-1	TGCGCCAGCAGCATAAGGACCGACACCGGGGAGCTGTTTTTT	CASSIRTDTGELFF
13	-	-	TRBJ2-7	TRBV7-6	TGTGCCAGCAGCCCCTTACGTTCCTACGAGCAGTACTTC	CASSPLRSYEQYF
12	-	-	TRBJ2-3	TRBV27	TGTGCCAGCAGTCCGATTGGGGATACGCAGTATTTT	CASSPIGDTQYF
13	-	TRBD1	TRBJ2-1	TRBV11-3	TGTGCCAGCAGCTCCCGACAGGGCAATGAGCAGTTCTTC	CASSSRQGNEQFF
16	-	TRBD2	TRBJ2-3	TRBV5-5	TGTGCCAGCAGGCCGACTAGCGGGACGCCCACAGATACGCAGTATTTT	CASRPTSGTPTDTQYF
12	-	TRBD1	TRBJ2-5	TRBV5-1	TGCGCCAGCGGGGACAGCCAAGAGACCCAGTACTTC	CASGDSQETQYF
16	-	TRBD1	TRBJ1-4	TRBV15	TGTGCCACCAGCAGAGTCTGGGACAGCTTTAATGAAAAACTGTTTTTT	CATSRVWDSFNEKLFF
14	once	-	TRBJ2-2	TRBV10-3	TGTGCCATCAGTGATGAGGGAAGGACCGGGGAGCTGTTTTTT	CAISDEGRTGELFF
15	-	TRBD1	TRBJ2-1	TRBV28	TGTGCCAGCAGTTTACCCGGGACAGGGTACAATGAGCAGTTCTTC	CASSLPGTGYNEQFF
14	-	TRBD1	TRBJ2-7	TRBV7-2	TGTGCCAGCAGCCGGGACAGGGTTAAATACGAGCAGTACTTC	CASSRDRVKYEQYF
14	-	-	TRBJ2-3	TRBV10-3	TGTGCCACCCAGCTAGCGTCTAGCACAGATACGCAGTATTTT	CATQLASSTDTQYF
17	-	-	TRBJ1-4	TRBV12-5	TGTGCTAGTGGTTTGGTACTCCCTAGGGAAAATAATGAAAAACTGTTTTTT	CASGLVLPRENNEKLFF
19	-	TRBD2	TRBJ2-7	TRBV28	TGTGCCAGCAGTTTAATTGGGGTAAAGCGGGAGGGCTTCGCCTACGAGCAGTACTTC	CASSLIGVKREGFAYEQYF
15	-	TRBD2	TRBJ2-1	TRBV6-1	TGTGCCAGCAGTGAAAGACTAGCGGGAGGGGTTGAGCAGTTCTTC	CASSERLAGGVEQFF
17	-	-	TRBJ2-5	TRBV7-9	TGTGCCAGCAGCTTAGGAACCTACCGGGACACCCAAGAGACCCAGTACTTC	CASSLGTYRDTQETQYF
16	-	TRBD1	TRBJ1-2	TRBV7-3	TGTGCCAGCAGCTTAACCGGGACAGGGGCCAACTATGGCTACACCTTC	CASSLTGTGANYGYTF
14	-	-	TRBJ1-1	TRBV29-1	TGCAGCGTTGAAAGCGAGAGAAGGAACACTGAAGCTTTCTTT	CSVESERRNTEAFF
14	-	TRBD1	TRBJ1-1	TRBV2	TGTGCCAGCAGTGAGGACAGGATGAACACTGAAGCTTTCTTT	CASSEDRMNTEAFF
12	-	-	TRBJ2-7	TRBV7-9	TGTGCCAGCAGCTTCGGGGCTACCGAGCAGTACTTC	CASSFGATEQYF
14	-	-	TRBJ2-7	TRBV6-5	TGTGCCAGCGCCCTGGTAGGGCTCGGGTACGAGCAGTACTTC	CASALVGLGYEQYF
13	once	-	TRBJ2-1	TRBV19	TGTGCCAGTAGGAAGGGACCTTACAATGAGCAGTTCTTC	CASRKGPYNEQFF